This record looks at one T cell receptor beta chain sequence and its context. This sample is drawn from a study of blood T cell repertoires in COVID-19. Trimming stripped 7 bases from V and 14 bases from J, with 16 bases between. The CDR3 covers 10 residues. Looked up from germline, CDR1 is SQVTM and CDR2 is ANQGSEA. Libraries were prepared by immunoSEQ multiplex PCR; TCRdb keeps only in-frame clonotypes and omits some of them. This sample has hundreds of thousands of clones, with roughly 80% found just once. This chain links TRBV29-1 with TRBJ2-3, with TRBD2 as a possible D gene (6 bases). This clonotype was sampled from a woman between 50 and 59 years old who had been exposed to COVID-19. Sequencing input: PBMCs or T cells enriched from blood (not recorded which). CDR3 nucleotide sequence: TGCAGCGCCGATGGAGGACTAAGGTATTTT. This gives the protein CSADGGLRYF.